The 17 T cell receptor beta chains below come from one sample, sequenced in a study of T cells in Graves' hyperthyroidism and ophthalmopathy. From RNA transcripts, TCR beta CDR3 regions were amplified. An initial round of RT-PCR targeting the TCR CDR3 relied on the HTBI primer set. Using its own MiXCR run on the multiplex PCR reads, TCRdb lists one record per CDR3 protein. This table holds about 590,000 distinct CDR3 sequences, approximately 14% found once. The sequencing sample was made of blood. The receptors come from a woman under 40 with Graves' hyperthyroidism.

Many counts were recorded for this clonotype. The chain combines TRBV20-1 with TRBJ2-7; TRBD2 matches 9 bases. This CDR3 region has 12 residues. V was pared by 1 base and J by 8 bases, with 3 bases of the junction left unmatched. Germline V gene data show CDR1 as DFQATT and CDR2 as SNEGSKA (reference sequence). The chain's CDR3 is CSARGGRAKQYF. CDR3 nucleotides: TGCAGTGCTAGAGGCGGGAGGGCGAAGCAGTACTTC.

Ten or more counts support this clonotype. The V gene is TRBV3-1, the J gene TRBJ1-4, with D hard to call. The CDR3 has 13 residues. Germline V CDR1 and CDR2: LGHDT, YNNKEL (reference sequence). The V end was cut by 4 bases, the J end by 5 bases, with 8 bases between. The DNA of the CDR3 is TGTGCCAGCAGCCTTCGGCTCAATGAAAAACTGTTTTTT. This translates into CASSLRLNEKLFF.

For this clonotype: An end of the junction does not agree with germline; a read error may underlie this. The chain joins TRBV7-9 to TRBJ2-7; D could derive from TRBD1 or TRBD2 (5 bases each). CDR3 length: 15 amino acids. Germline CDR1 reads SEHNR; CDR2 reads FQNEAQ (reference sequence). The CDR3 is CASSPSEGRNYEQCF. The CDR3 DNA reads as TGTGCCAGCAGCCCCAGTGAGGGGCGGAACTACGAGCAGTGCTTC.

This clonotype was observed a few times. V usage is TRBV14 and J usage is TRBJ1-6; a weak D match, TRBD1 (5 bases). Germline V gives CDR1 SGHDN, CDR2 FVKESK. CDR3 size: 16 residues. V was shortened by 3 bases and J by 8 bases, with 17 bases between the two germline ends. This CDR3 is CASSQRIGGRDSPLHF. CDR3 nucleotide sequence: TGTGCCAGCAGCCAGCGGATCGGGGGACGGGATTCACCCCTCCACTTT.

The genes are TRBV5-1 and TRBJ1-1, with 7 bases that match TRBD1. V shed 0 bases and J 10 bases; nucleotides not matched to a gene: 6. Germline V gives CDR1 SGHRS, CDR2 YFSETQ. The CDR3 is 13 amino acids. The CDR3 protein is CASSLGVTGSAFF. The CDR3 DNA sequence: TGCGCCAGCAGCTTGGGTGTGACAGGGTCAGCTTTCTTT. The complete variable domain, with remaining parts taken from reference TRBV5-1 and TRBJ1-1, reads KAGVTQTPRYLIKTRGQQVTLSCSPISGHRSVSWYQQTPGQGLQFLFEYFSETQRNKGNFPGRFSGRQFSNSRSEMNVSTLELGDSALYLCASSLGVTGSAFFGQGTRLTVV.

This clonotype was picked up a small number of times. The rearrangement links TRBV6-5 to TRBJ2-2; 7 nucleotides agree with TRBD1. V lost 2 bases, J lost 4 bases, and 4 bases stayed unmatched. CDR1 is MNHEY and CDR2 is SVGAGI in the germline V gene. The CDR3 runs 15 residues. DNA of the CDR3: TGTGCCAGCAGTTACCTGGGACAGTCCACCGGGGAGCTGTTTTTT. Protein sequence: CASSYLGQSTGELFF.

The rearrangement joins TRBV15 to TRBJ1-2, with a possible D match to TRBD1 (5 bases). V lost 0 bases to trimming and J lost 5 bases, with 10 bases between them. Germline values: CDR1 LNHNV, CDR2 YYDKDF (reference sequence). The CDR3 has 14 amino acids. CDR3 sequence reads: CATSRDIGGYGYTF. The CDR3 coding sequence is TGTGCCACCAGCAGAGATATCGGGGGGTATGGCTACACCTTC.

This clonotype was counted between two and nine times. J is TRBJ2-5 and V is TRBV12-3 or TRBV12-4; D is ambiguous. V was clipped by 6 bases and J by 3 bases, with 8 bases between them. This CDR3 has 12 residues. Here the CDR3 reads CASSLWEETQYF. The CDR3 region has the DNA TGTGCCAGCAGCCTCTGGGAAGAGACCCAGTACTTC.

Comment on this clonotype: A much more abundant neighbour one base away suggests this may be a read error. Here the CDR3 DNA reads TGTGCCATCTCTTGGAGGGACCCGTACAATGAGCAGCTCTTC. Translated: CAISWRDPYNEQLF. The chain recombines TRBV10-3 with TRBJ2-1; a possible D gene is TRBD2 (6 bases). Germline V gives CDR1 ENHRY, CDR2 SYGVKD. This CDR3 contains 14 residues.

Ten or more counts support this clonotype. The chain is built from TRBV30 and TRBJ1-2; D remains unclear. The CDR3 runs 13 residues. Germline CDR1 is GTSNPN and CDR2 is SVGIG (reference sequence). V was trimmed by 3 bases and J by 8 bases, leaving 16 bases between them. The CDR3, as DNA: TGTGCCTGGAGGAGGTCGGCAGCTGACGGCTACACCTTC. It is translated as CAWRRSAADGYTF.

This clonotype has a handful of counts. The rearrangement uses TRBV6-5 and TRBJ2-2; possibly TRBD2 for D (5 bases). The CDR3 runs 18 residues. V was shortened by 0 bases and J by 2 bases, with 16 bases between the two germline ends. The germline V gene has CDR1 MNHEY and CDR2 SVGAGI. In DNA, the CDR3 is TGTGCCAGCAGTTACTCGGTCCGGAGCGGAATTAACACCGGGGAGCTGTTTTTT. As protein: CASSYSVRSGINTGELFF.

This clonotype was recorded a few times. The gene calls are TRBV29-1 and TRBJ2-7; D not resolved. V was trimmed by 4 bases and J by 6 bases, leaving 16 bases between them. This CDR3 is 13 amino acids long. Germline CDR1 reads SQVTM; CDR2 reads ANQGSEA. The DNA for the CDR3 is TGCAGCGTTGTTCAGTCAACCATTGGCGAGCAGTACTTC. Its translation: CSVVQSTIGEQYF.

This clonotype was recorded a few times. The J gene is TRBJ1-1, the V gene TRBV5-1; a possible D gene is TRBD1 (6 bases). In germline, CDR1 is SGHRS, CDR2 YFSETQ. The CDR3 is 15 residues long. Trimming took off 2 bases at V and 1 base at J, with 12 bases between the two ends. The CDR3 protein is CASSFTGTPNTEAFF. CDR3 nucleotides: TGCGCCAGCAGCTTTACAGGGACACCGAACACTGAAGCTTTCTTT.

This clonotype was picked up a small number of times. The genes are TRBV18 and TRBJ2-2; TRBD1 might be the D (5 bases). The CDR3 has 14 amino acids. Trimming stripped 3 bases from V and 6 bases from J, with 11 bases between. Germline V lookup: CDR1 KGHSH, CDR2 LQKENI. The CDR3 is CASSPAGRSGELFF. CDR3 nucleotide sequence: TGTGCCAGCTCACCGGCAGGGCGGTCCGGGGAGCTGTTTTTT. The whole variable domain, filled in from reference TRBV18 and TRBJ2-2, reads NAGVMQNPRHLVRRRGQEARLRCSPMKGHSHVYWYRQLPEEGLKFMVYLQKENIIDESGMPKERFSAEFPKEGPSILRIQQVVRGDSAAYFCASSPAGRSGELFFGEGSRLTVL.

With regard to this clonotype: Since a much larger clone is just one base distant, this may be a read error. The chain is built from TRBV4-3 and TRBJ2-3, with TRBD1 matching 8 bases. The CDR3 runs to 18 residues. Per the germline V gene, CDR1 is LGHNA and CDR2 is YSLEER. CDR3 sequence: CTSSQDGQGADSPDTQYF. The CDR3 DNA sequence: TGCACCAGCAGCCAAGATGGCCAGGGGGCTGATAGTCCAGATACGCAGTATTTT.

This sequence joins TRBV15 and TRBJ2-7; 12 bases are shared with TRBD1. The CDR3 covers 22 residues. The germline V gene encodes CDR1 LNHNV and CDR2 YYDKDF (reference sequence). With V trimmed by 0 bases and J by 3 bases, 21 bases remained unmatched. CDR3 bases: TGTGCCACCAGCAGAGATGGACCCGGGACAGGGGGCGGAACGGGCATATACTACGAGCAGTACTTC. It translates to CATSRDGPGTGGGTGIYYEQYF.

Many counts were recorded for this clonotype. The rearrangement links TRBV3-1 to TRBJ2-3; 8 bases fit TRBD1. Germline CDR1 LGHDT, CDR2 YNNKEL (reference sequence). The CDR3 has 16 residues. After removal of 4 bases from V and 5 bases from J, the junction contained 11 bases not matched to a gene. The CDR3: CASSLGAGGAEDTQYF. The CDR3 nucleotides read TGTGCCAGCAGCCTTGGGGCAGGGGGCGCAGAAGATACGCAGTATTTT.